These T cell receptor beta chains were read from a single sample in a study of shared clonotypes between healthy human individuals. The table came from immunoSEQ multiplex PCR; TCRdb's copy has only in-frame clones and leaves some out. The data show approximately 2.3 million clones, with 93% seen just once and about 0.39% held by the top ten. Source material: naive CD4+ T cells from PBMCs. These receptor sequences come from a man aged 18 to 30 in good health. Some clones in this sample may be carry-over from other donors' samples. Both conserved end residues are part of each CDR3. Each record gives: clone size, J gene, V gene, D gene, CDR3 DNA, CDR3 protein. A D gene is named only where the DNA matches it firmly. The size field is filled for only some rows; it gives once, few, many or a size class.

clone size: NA; J gene: TRBJ1-4; V gene: TRBV6-1; D gene: NA; CDR3 DNA: TGTGCCAGCAGTGGCGGGAACAATGAAAAACTGTTTTTT; CDR3 protein: CASSGGNNEKLFF
clone size: NA; J gene: TRBJ1-2; V gene: TRBV25-1; D gene: NA; CDR3 DNA: TGTGCCAGCAGTGAATTCGACTATGGCTACACCTTC; CDR3 protein: CASSEFDYGYTF
clone size: NA; J gene: TRBJ2-2; V gene: TRBV2; D gene: TRBD1; CDR3 DNA: TGTGCCAGCAGTAGAACAGCCGGGACAGGGACCGGGGAGCTGTTTTTT; CDR3 protein: CASSRTAGTGTGELFF
clone size: NA; J gene: TRBJ2-5; V gene: TRBV5-4; D gene: TRBD1; CDR3 DNA: TGTGCCAGCAGCCCTCCGGGACAGATCCAAGAGACCCAGTACTTC; CDR3 protein: CASSPPGQIQETQYF
clone size: NA; J gene: TRBJ2-2; V gene: TRBV25-1; D gene: NA; CDR3 DNA: TGTGCCAGCAGTGTGGCAGGACCCACCGGGGAGCTGTTTTTT; CDR3 protein: CASSVAGPTGELFF
clone size: once; J gene: TRBJ2-3; V gene: TRBV14; D gene: NA; CDR3 DNA: TGTGCCAGCAGCCGGCCGGGTCCAGATACGCAGTATTTT; CDR3 protein: CASSRPGPDTQYF
clone size: NA; J gene: TRBJ2-1; V gene: TRBV19; D gene: NA; CDR3 DNA: TGTGCCACCGGGAGTACAGGGCCCTACAATGAGCAGTTCTTC; CDR3 protein: CATGSTGPYNEQFF
clone size: NA; J gene: TRBJ2-7; V gene: TRBV29-1; D gene: NA; CDR3 DNA: TGCAGCGTGACCGGGACGGTCACCTACGAGCAGTACTTC; CDR3 protein: CSVTGTVTYEQYF
clone size: NA; J gene: TRBJ2-2; V gene: TRBV7-6; D gene: TRBD1; CDR3 DNA: TGTGCCAGCAGCCACCCTATTACGGGACAGACGAACACCGGGGAGCTGTTTTTT; CDR3 protein: CASSHPITGQTNTGELFF
clone size: NA; J gene: TRBJ2-7; V gene: TRBV5-1; D gene: TRBD2; CDR3 DNA: TGCGCCAGCAGCTTGGAGCTAGCGGGAGCGGACGAGCAGTACTTC; CDR3 protein: CASSLELAGADEQYF
clone size: NA; J gene: TRBJ2-2; V gene: TRBV6-1; D gene: NA; CDR3 DNA: TGTGCCAGCAGGAAACGGGTTGCCGGGGAGCTGTTTTTT; CDR3 protein: CASRKRVAGELFF
clone size: NA; J gene: TRBJ2-3; V gene: TRBV6-1; D gene: NA; CDR3 DNA: TGTGCCAGCAGTGAAGAGGTCGGGTCGAGGGATACGCAGTATTTT; CDR3 protein: CASSEEVGSRDTQYF
clone size: NA; J gene: TRBJ2-1; V gene: TRBV29-1; D gene: TRBD2; CDR3 DNA: TGCACTGCCCATAGCGGGAACTATGAGCAGTTCTTC; CDR3 protein: CTAHSGNYEQFF
clone size: NA; J gene: TRBJ2-1; V gene: TRBV5-4; D gene: NA; CDR3 DNA: TGTGCCAGCAGCCTGAAAGGACAGTCAAACAATGAGCAGTTCTTC; CDR3 protein: CASSLKGQSNNEQFF
clone size: once; J gene: TRBJ2-5; V gene: TRBV7-8; D gene: TRBD2; CDR3 DNA: TGTGCCAGCAGCCCGGAATGGGGGGGAGAGACCCAGTACTTC; CDR3 protein: CASSPEWGGETQYF
clone size: NA; J gene: TRBJ1-4; V gene: TRBV7-2; D gene: TRBD1; CDR3 DNA: TGTGCCAGCAGCCGAGAACAGGGGCCTAATGAAAAACTGTTTTTT; CDR3 protein: CASSREQGPNEKLFF
clone size: NA; J gene: TRBJ2-1; V gene: TRBV11-2; D gene: TRBD2; CDR3 DNA: TGTGCCAGCAGCTTCGTAGCGGGATCCATCGATGAGCAGTTCTTC; CDR3 protein: CASSFVAGSIDEQFF
clone size: NA; J gene: TRBJ2-7; V gene: TRBV5-1; D gene: NA; CDR3 DNA: TGCGCCAGCAGCCTGGAGGCAGGAACCTACGAGCAGTACTTC; CDR3 protein: CASSLEAGTYEQYF
clone size: once; J gene: TRBJ2-7; V gene: TRBV29-1; D gene: NA; CDR3 DNA: TGCAGCGTTGGACGACTCGGAGCCTACGAGCAGTACTTC; CDR3 protein: CSVGRLGAYEQYF
clone size: NA; J gene: TRBJ2-7; V gene: TRBV6-1; D gene: TRBD2; CDR3 DNA: TGTGCCAGCCGACGCGTGGCGGGAGCGCCCTACGAGCAGTACTTC; CDR3 protein: CASRRVAGAPYEQYF
clone size: NA; J gene: TRBJ2-7; V gene: TRBV29-1; D gene: NA; CDR3 DNA: TGCAGCGTTGACAGGGCGGGCGAGCAGTACTTC; CDR3 protein: CSVDRAGEQYF